This TCR beta chain originates from a study of cytotoxic CD8 clonotypes in ibrutinib-treated CLL. About the study: A median approximately 12 months of treatment, range 6 to 36, preceded the collection of response samples. Findings and limits, study-wide: Contraction or stability on treatment characterized the public clonotypes, which were uncommon.

On this clone itself: Its antigen remains unknown.

Assay: immunoSEQ multiplex PCR; the TCRdb copy retains only in-frame clones and omits some. The data show 200,000 to 250,000 clones, 70% seen once. The CDR3 length is 11 residues. V was trimmed by 6 bases and J by 7 bases, leaving 9 bases between them. Germline values: CDR1 SNHLY, CDR2 FYNNEI. The sequence was collected from a human donor with chronic lymphocytic leukemia. Sample: PBMCs, taken after 12 months of ibrutinib treatment. The V and J genes are TRBV2 and TRBJ1-1; D remains unclear. This CDR3 is CASRPSSEAFF. CDR3 bases: TGTGCCAGCAGGCCATCGAGTGAAGCTTTCTTT.